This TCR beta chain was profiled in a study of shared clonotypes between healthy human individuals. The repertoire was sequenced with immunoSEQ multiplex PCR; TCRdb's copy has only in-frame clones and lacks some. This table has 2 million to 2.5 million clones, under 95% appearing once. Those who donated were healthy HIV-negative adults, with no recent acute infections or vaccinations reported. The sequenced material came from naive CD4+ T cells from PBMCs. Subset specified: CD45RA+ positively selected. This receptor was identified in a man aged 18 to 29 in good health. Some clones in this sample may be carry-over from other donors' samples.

This chain's CDR3 is CASSLSGSGGTQYF. CDR3 DNA sequence: TGTGCCAGCTCCTTAAGCGGGAGCGGCGGGACCCAGTACTTC. The rearrangement joins TRBV27 to TRBJ2-5; 8 bases are shared with TRBD2. Germline V gives CDR1 MNHEY, CDR2 SMNVEV (reference sequence). V trimming: 8 bases; J trimming: 7 bases; junction bases outside the gene matches: 12. CDR3 length: 14 residues.